The entry below describes one TCR beta chain. Its antigen is not known. This entry belongs to a study of OX40 agonist ivuxolimab in advanced cancers. Whole-study findings and limits: By week 6 at 0.1 to 3.0 mg/kg, blood CD4+ and CD8+ T cells had expanded clonally.

Sequencing used immunoSEQ multiplex PCR; TCRdb keeps in-frame clones, though not all of them. The sample has about 67,000 clones, 85% to 90% seen once. Trimming stripped 0 bases from V and 0 bases from J, with 10 bases between. There are 15 residues in the CDR3. Germline V gene lookup returns CDR1 SGHRS and CDR2 YFSETQ. The clonotype was recovered from an adult with an advanced solid tumor such as melanoma, head and neck, liver or kidney cancer. The V call is TRBV5-1, the J call TRBJ2-7, with D perhaps TRBD1 (6 bases). The source was CD4+ or CD8+ T cells sorted from blood, collected in a trial of the OX40 agonist ivuxolimab. Here the CDR3 DNA reads TGCGCCAGCAGCTTGGTTGGACAGTCCTCCTACGAGCAGTACTTC. This sequence encodes CASSLVGQSSYEQYF.